Each of the 14 T cell receptor beta chains below was sequenced from the same sample in a study of blood T cell repertoires in COVID-19. Assay: immunoSEQ multiplex PCR; the TCRdb copy retains only in-frame clones and omits some. The sample has about 250,000 clones, approximately 85% seen once; the top ten hold approximately 5.1%. Sequencing was carried out using peripheral blood. The receptors were sampled from a man aged 45-60 years with active or convalescent COVID-19.

The chain recombines TRBV30 with TRBJ2-3; TRBD2 agrees at 7 bases. The junction had 11 bases not matched to a gene; V was cut back by 4 bases and J by 1 base. CDR1 GTSNPN and CDR2 SVGIG come from the germline V gene (reference sequence). The CDR3 length is 16 residues. CDR3 coding DNA: TGTGCCTGGACCAAATGGGGGGGAGTAGGCACAGATACGCAGTATTTT. It translates to CAWTKWGGVGTDTQYF. Combining the CDR3 with reference TRBV30 and TRBJ2-3 gives the whole variable domain SQTIHQWPATLVQPVGSPLSLECTVEGTSNPNLYWYRQAAGRGLQLLFYSVGIGQISSEVPQNLSASRPQDRQFILSSKKLLLSDSGFYLCAWTKWGGVGTDTQYFGPGTRLTVL.

This chain joins TRBV13 and TRBJ2-1; TRBD2 matches at 9 bases. The length of the CDR3 is 16 residues. The V gene's germline CDR1 is PRHDT and CDR2 FYEKMQ (reference sequence). The V segment lost 3 bases and the J segment 1 base; nucleotides outside the gene matches: 4. The CDR3 loop reads CASSLTSGRSYNEQFF. The DNA of the CDR3 is TGTGCCAGCAGCTTGACTAGCGGTCGATCCTACAATGAGCAGTTCTTC.

The chain joins TRBV7-9 to TRBJ2-1; TRBD2 matches 11 bases. CDR3 length: 15 amino acids. The trim removed 2 bases at V and 7 bases at J, leaving 4 bases unmatched. CDR1 is SEHNR and CDR2 is FQNEAQ in the germline V gene (reference sequence). The DNA of the CDR3 is TGTGCCAGCAGCTTATCCCTAGCGGGAGGTAATGAGCAGTTCTTC. Translation gives CASSLSLAGGNEQFF.

This rearrangement joins TRBV6-2 or TRBV6-3 to TRBJ2-7; D ambiguous. The germline gives CDR1 MNHEY, CDR2 SVGEGT. V was shortened by 2 bases and J by 3 bases, with 5 bases between the two germline ends. The CDR3 runs 12 residues. CDR3 protein: CASSYVLYEQYF. The CDR3 DNA follows: TGTGCCAGCAGTTACGTCCTCTACGAGCAGTACTTC.

The chain recombines TRBV4-1 with TRBJ2-3, with a possible D match to TRBD2 (7 bases). The CDR3 has 18 amino acids. Deletions cut 0 bases from V and 1 base from J, with 17 bases between. From germline, CDR1 is MGHRA and CDR2 YSYEKL. CDR3 bases: TGCGCCAGCAGCCAAGAACCAGGGGCGGGAGAGCGCACAGATACGCAGTATTTT. Translating gives CASSQEPGAGERTDTQYF.

V is TRBV25-1 and J is TRBJ2-7; maybe TRBD1 (5 bases). In germline, CDR1 is MGHDK, CDR2 SYGVNS. V lost 5 bases and J lost 3, with 5 bases in between. CDR3 length equals 11 residues. The CDR3 region has the DNA TGTGCCAGCAGTAGGGGCTACGAGCAGTACTTC. This translates into CASSRGYEQYF.

This clone was counted a single time. The chain couples TRBV6-5 to TRBJ1-2, with D unclear. Per germline, CDR1 MNHEY and CDR2 SVGAGI. The CDR3 runs to 16 residues. Trimming stripped 0 bases from V and 6 bases from J, with 17 bases between. The CDR3 region is CASSYSGDLTSNGYTF. CDR3 bases: TGTGCCAGCAGTTACTCAGGAGACCTCACGAGTAATGGCTACACCTTC.

This sequence joins TRBV2 and TRBJ2-1; the match to TRBD2 covers 10 bases. Germline V CDR1 and CDR2: SNHLY, FYNNEI. V was clipped by 3 bases and J by 10 bases; unmatched bases: 3. The CDR3 extends over 13 amino acids. The CDR3 here is CASSELAGEEQFF. In nucleotides, the CDR3 is TGTGCCAGCAGTGAGCTAGCGGGAGAGGAGCAGTTCTTC. Supplemented by reference TRBV2 and TRBJ2-1, the full variable domain reads EPEVTQTPSHQVTQMGQEVILRCVPISNHLYFYWYRQILGQKVEFLVSFYNNEISEKSEIFDDQFSVERPDGSNFTLKIRSTKLEDSAMYFCASSELAGEEQFFGPGTRLTVL.

The genes are TRBV6-5 and TRBJ2-1; perhaps TRBD2 as D (6 bases). Per the germline V gene, CDR1 is MNHEY and CDR2 is SVGAGI. The CDR3 loop spans 16 amino acids. Trimming shortened V by 0 bases and J by 3 bases, and 12 bases separated the two germline ends. CDR3 sequence: CASSYSRTNRYNEQFF. The CDR3 DNA reads as TGTGCCAGCAGTTACTCGAGGACTAATCGCTACAATGAGCAGTTCTTC.

J is TRBJ2-5 and V is TRBV18; 11 bases line up with TRBD2. Germline lookup yields CDR1 KGHSH and CDR2 LQKENI. J lost 3 bases, V lost 3 bases, and 6 bases had no gene match. The CDR3 loop spans 16 amino acids. The CDR3 bases are TGTGCCAGCTCACCGGGGACTAGCGGTGCCGAAGAGACCCAGTACTTC. This sequence encodes CASSPGTSGAEETQYF.

The V call is TRBV10-3, the J call TRBJ1-5; D remains ambiguous. The CDR3 length is 13 residues. The V end was cut by 2 bases, the J end by 5 bases, with 7 bases between. In germline, CDR1 is ENHRY, CDR2 SYGVKD. This CDR3 reads CAISEEGYQPQHF. The CDR3 DNA follows: TGTGCCATCAGTGAGGAGGGTTATCAGCCCCAGCATTTT.

This chain uses TRBV5-1 with TRBJ2-6, with TRBD1 matching over 11 bases. This CDR3 comprises 17 residues. The V and J ends lost 4 bases and 4 bases, in that order; junction bases with no gene match: 7. In germline, CDR1 is SGHRS, CDR2 YFSETQ. CDR3 sequence: CASSVGQGAQGANVLTF. The CDR3 nucleotides are TGCGCCAGCAGCGTAGGACAGGGGGCGCAGGGGGCCAACGTCCTGACTTTC.

In DNA form, the CDR3 reads TGTGCCAGCAGCTTCAAGCCTGGAAACACCATATATTTT. Translating gives CASSFKPGNTIYF. The chain is built from TRBV7-3 and TRBJ1-3; D is unresolved. Germline V gives CDR1 SGHTA, CDR2 FQGTGA. Trimming took 3 bases from V and 2 from J, leaving 5 bases between them. The CDR3 sequence is 13 residues long.

This clone has a handful of counts. V usage is TRBV7-8 and J usage is TRBJ1-5; no clear D. The CDR3 contains 14 residues. Trimming left V 3 bases short and J 3 bases short, with 9 bases between. Germline V lookup: CDR1 SGHVS, CDR2 FQNEAQ. The CDR3 sequence: CASSLAGLNQPQHF. DNA for the CDR3: TGTGCCAGCAGCTTGGCAGGCCTCAATCAGCCCCAGCATTTT.